These 20 T cell receptor beta chains were all obtained from the same sample, sequenced in a study of cytomegalovirus exposure and HLA in healthy donors. The PCR made use of 60 Vbeta and 13 Jbeta primers. This table comes from immunoSEQ multiplex PCR, and its TCRdb copy is limited to in-frame clones, with some not included. The sample carries 95,000 to 100,000 clones, roughly four fifths recorded once. Material: PBMCs. Receptor source: a man aged 50-60 years in good health and CMV-seronegative.

The rearrangement links TRBV30 to TRBJ1-2, with D perhaps matching TRBD1 (5 bases). With 2 bases removed from V and 4 bases from J, the gap between germline ends came to 11 bases. CDR1 is GTSNPN, CDR2 SVGIG, per germline (reference sequence). The CDR3 has 13 residues. CDR3 region: CAWSRLQGYGYTF. DNA for the CDR3: TGTGCCTGGAGTAGGCTTCAGGGCTATGGCTACACCTTC.

The sample holds a few counts of this clone. The chain couples TRBV6-5 to TRBJ1-2; D ambiguous. Between the trimmed V and J ends, which lost 0 bases and 4 bases, there was a span of 6 bases. Germline loops: CDR1 MNHEY, CDR2 SVGAGI. This CDR3 is built from 13 residues. This chain's CDR3 is CASSYSGSYGYTF. DNA for the CDR3: TGTGCCAGCAGTTACTCAGGGAGCTATGGCTACACCTTC.

The chain has TRBV5-4 and TRBJ2-5; tentative D call: TRBD1 (6 bases). The CDR3 totals 14 residues. Germline V gene sequence: CDR1 SGHNT, CDR2 YYREEE (reference sequence). V shed 0 bases and J shed 6 bases, with 12 bases lying between them. Here the CDR3 reads CASSLEGVGQTQYF. The CDR3, as DNA: TGTGCCAGCAGCTTGGAGGGGGTAGGACAGACCCAGTACTTC.

Points on this clone: Given the absence of the conserved phenylalanine or tryptophan at the CDR3 end, a read error is likely. The V call is TRBV10-3, the J call TRBJ2-7, with TRBD2 matching over 8 bases. This CDR3 has 15 amino acids. J lost 2 bases, V lost 5 bases, and 8 bases had no gene match. Germline V gene data show CDR1 as ENHRY and CDR2 as SYGVKD. The CDR3 sequence is CAISLHPGLAYEQYL. The CDR3 nucleotides are TGTGCCATCAGTCTCCACCCGGGACTAGCCTACGAGCAGTACCTC.

There are a few counts of this clone. The V call is TRBV5-1, the J call TRBJ2-1, with TRBD2 matching over 8 bases. With 0 bases clipped from V and 6 bases from J, the junction kept 8 bases outside the gene matches. The V gene's germline CDR1 is SGHRS and CDR2 YFSETQ. The CDR3 covers 16 residues. The chain's CDR3 is CASSLGLGLGSNEQFF. The DNA of the CDR3 is TGCGCCAGCAGCTTGGGTTTGGGACTAGGAAGCAATGAGCAGTTCTTC. Using reference TRBV5-1 and TRBJ2-1 for the parts outside the CDR3, the full variable domain is KAGVTQTPRYLIKTRGQQVTLSCSPISGHRSVSWYQQTPGQGLQFLFEYFSETQRNKGNFPGRFSGRQFSNSRSEMNVSTLELGDSALYLCASSLGLGLGSNEQFFGPGTRLTVL.

The chain carries TRBV28 and TRBJ1-5, with D possibly TRBD1 on 6 matching bases. Trimming took 7 bases from V and 4 from J, leaving 8 bases between them. The germline gives CDR1 MDHEN, CDR2 SYDVKM. The CDR3 contains 12 residues. The CDR3 bases are TGTGCCAGCAAGGACAGTAATCAGCCCCAGCATTTT. Translating it yields CASKDSNQPQHF.

This clone was detected only a few times. The chain joins TRBV4-1 to TRBJ2-1, with D possibly being TRBD1 (6 bases). This CDR3 comprises 15 residues. V lost 0 bases to trimming and J lost 2 bases, with 8 bases between them. CDR1 is MGHRA and CDR2 is YSYEKL in the germline V gene. The CDR3 nucleotides read TGCGCCAGCAGCCAAGAAACAGGGACCTACAATGAGCAGTTCTTC. Translated, it gives CASSQETGTYNEQFF.

The chain carries TRBV7-9 and TRBJ2-7, with 9 nucleotides matching TRBD2. The length of the CDR3 is 16 residues. V was clipped by 4 bases and J by 1 base; unmatched bases: 8. Germline values: CDR1 SEHNR, CDR2 FQNEAQ (reference sequence). CDR3 loop: CASSWEIGLASYEQYF. The CDR3 DNA reads TGTGCCAGCAGCTGGGAGATAGGACTAGCGTCCTACGAGCAGTACTTC. Drawing the rest from reference TRBV7-9 and TRBJ2-7, the complete variable domain is DTGVSQNPRHKITKRGQNVTFRCDPISEHNRLYWYRQTLGQGPEFLTYFQNEAQLEKSRLLSDRFSAERPKGSFSTLEIQRTEQGDSAMYLCASSWEIGLASYEQYFGPGTRLTVT.

The chain joins TRBV18 to TRBJ1-1, with D possibly TRBD1 on 6 matching bases. CDR1 and CDR2 from the germline V gene are KGHSH and LQKENI. V was shortened by 4 bases and J by 2 bases, with 11 bases between the two germline ends. The CDR3 contains 14 residues. In DNA, the CDR3 is TGTGCCAGCTCACGGACAGCACGAAACACTGAAGCTTTCTTT. Protein: CASSRTARNTEAFF.

The V call is TRBV9, the J call TRBJ2-2; no clear D gene. This CDR3 contains 15 residues. V lost 2 bases, J lost 0 bases, and 8 bases lay in between. Germline V gene sequence: CDR1 SGDLS, CDR2 YYNGEE. The CDR3 is CASSVDNPNTGELFF. In DNA form, the CDR3 reads TGTGCCAGCAGCGTCGACAATCCGAACACCGGGGAGCTGTTTTTT.

The rearrangement links TRBV15 to TRBJ2-4; D unresolved. Trimming pared 5 bases from V and 3 bases from J, leaving 17 bases between. Germline V gene data show CDR1 as LNHNV and CDR2 as YYDKDF (reference sequence). CDR3 length: 16 amino acids. CDR3 loop: CATSPDLTSGKNIQYF. CDR3 coding DNA: TGTGCCACCAGCCCCGACCTTACCTCGGGCAAAAACATTCAGTACTTC.

Concerning this clone itself: One end of the junction does not line up with germline, which may come from a read error. The sample contains more than one DNA sequence encoding this CDR3. V usage is TRBV12-5 and J usage is TRBJ1-4; D ambiguous. This CDR3 spans 12 amino acids. CDR1 is LGHNT, CDR2 FRNRAP, per germline. Here the CDR3 DNA reads TGTGCCAGTGGCCCTCTCGGTGAAAAACTGTTTTTT. Translation: CASGPLGEKLFF.

J is TRBJ2-5 and V is TRBV25-1; a possible D gene is TRBD1 (6 bases). CDR1 MGHDK and CDR2 SYGVNS come from the germline V gene. Between the trimmed V and J ends, which lost 3 bases and 4 bases, there was a span of 15 bases. This CDR3 region has 15 residues. DNA for the CDR3: TGTGCCAGCAGTGATGCAGGGGACGGGCGAGAGACCCAGTACTTC. Its protein product is CASSDAGDGRETQYF.

The chain has TRBV5-4 and TRBJ1-4; the match to TRBD1 covers 11 bases. The germline V gene has CDR1 SGHNT and CDR2 YYREEE (reference sequence). The CDR3 runs to 16 residues. Trimming took 4 bases from V and 3 from J; bases not matched to a gene: 5. The CDR3 coding sequence is TGTGCCAGCAGCCCGGACAGGGGGCTTGCTAATGAAAAACTGTTTTTT. It translates to CASSPDRGLANEKLFF. The full variable domain, completed using reference TRBV5-4 and TRBJ1-4, is ETGVTQSPTHLIKTRGQQVTLRCSSQSGHNTVSWYQQALGQGPQFIFQYYREEENGRGNFPPRFSGLQFPNYSSELNVNALELDDSALYLCASSPDRGLANEKLFFGSGTQLSVL.

The V and J genes are TRBV6-1 and TRBJ1-1; D is perhaps TRBD1 (6 bases). Germline V gene sequence: CDR1 MNHNS, CDR2 SASEGT. Trimming took 7 bases from V and 1 from J, leaving 13 bases between them. The CDR3 covers 14 residues. DNA of the CDR3: TGTGCCAGCATCTGGGGGCCCGGGAACACTGAAGCTTTCTTT. Its translation is CASIWGPGNTEAFF.

V usage is TRBV27 and J usage is TRBJ2-7, with 8 bases that match TRBD1. The V segment lost 6 bases and the J segment 2 bases; nucleotides outside the gene matches: 9. CDR1 and CDR2 from the germline V gene are MNHEY and SMNVEV (reference sequence). There are 15 residues in the CDR3. CDR3 region: CASRRRTGLTYEQYF. CDR3 nucleotide sequence: TGTGCCAGCAGAAGGAGGACAGGGTTAACCTACGAGCAGTACTTC.

This chain links TRBV4-3 with TRBJ2-3, with 11 bases fitting TRBD2. After removal of 3 bases from V and 5 bases from J, the junction contained 4 bases not matched to a gene. The CDR3 covers 15 residues. Germline V gene data show CDR1 as LGHNA and CDR2 as YSLEER. Written as DNA, the CDR3 is TGCGCCAGCAGCCAGCTAGCGGGAGGTCTAGATACGCAGTATTTT. Protein product: CASSQLAGGLDTQYF.

The chain is built from TRBV14 and TRBJ2-1; 11 bases map to TRBD2. Germline CDR1 and CDR2: SGHDN and FVKESK. Unmatched junction bases numbered 9, after V lost 1 base and J lost 4 bases. This CDR3 is 18 amino acids long. The CDR3, as DNA: TGTGCCAGCAGCCAAGCCGGGCTAGCGGGGGGCTTATACAATGAGCAGTTCTTC. Translating it yields CASSQAGLAGGLYNEQFF.

This clone was seen only a few times. The chain employs TRBV28 and TRBJ2-3; D remains unclear. V was pared by 6 bases and J by 2 bases, with 9 bases between. CDR3 length equals 13 residues. Germline CDR1 is MDHEN and CDR2 is SYDVKM. CDR3 sequence: CASSTPSTDTQYF. CDR3 DNA: TGTGCCAGCAGCACTCCCTCCACAGATACGCAGTATTTT. The variable domain in full, completed from reference TRBV28 and TRBJ2-3, reads DVKVTQSSRYLVKRTGEKVFLECVQDMDHENMFWYRQDPGLGLRLIYFSYDVKMKEKGDIPEGYSVSREKKERFSLILESASTNQTSMYLCASSTPSTDTQYFGPGTRLTVL.

CDR3 coding DNA: TGTGCCAGCTGGAGCACAGATACGCAGTATTTT. Protein sequence: CASWSTDTQYF. The chain uses TRBV30 and TRBJ2-3; no clear D. The CDR3 covers 11 residues. V was trimmed by 8 bases and J by 0 bases, leaving 6 bases between them. Germline V gene lookup returns CDR1 GTSNPN and CDR2 SVGIG (reference sequence). The whole variable domain, filled in from reference TRBV30 and TRBJ2-3, reads SQTIHQWPATLVQPVGSPLSLECTVEGTSNPNLYWYRQAAGRGLQLLFYSVGIGQISSEVPQNLSASRPQDRQFILSSKKLLLSDSGFYLCASWSTDTQYFGPGTRLTVL.